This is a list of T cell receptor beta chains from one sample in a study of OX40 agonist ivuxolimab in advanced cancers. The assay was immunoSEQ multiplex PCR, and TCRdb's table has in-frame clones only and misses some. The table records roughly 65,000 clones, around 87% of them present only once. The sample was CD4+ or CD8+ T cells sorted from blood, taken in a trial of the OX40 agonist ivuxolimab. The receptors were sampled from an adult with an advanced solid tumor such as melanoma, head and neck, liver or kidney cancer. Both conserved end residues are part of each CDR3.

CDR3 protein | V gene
CATLLGGFSEKLFF | TRBV2
CSAEGDTGGYTF | TRBV29-1
CASRPIAGLNTGELFF | TRBV19
CASSLPGPNTGELFF | TRBV27
CASSQELSPGYSYEQYF | TRBV14
CASSLAPATNEKLFF | TRBV5-1
CAGGTVPNYGYTF | TRBV10-3
CASFRGHEGNYEQYF | TRBV18
CASSFLQGLGYTF | TRBV5-1
CASSLRSPIRRTEAFF | TRBV5-6
CASSLVLAGLQETQYF | TRBV7-2
CASSPEQGRWTEAFF | TRBV5-6
CAVGQGIGYGYTF | TRBV6-1
CASGLGGGSYNEQFF | TRBV7-2
CASSLADRGQTPLHF | TRBV5-6
CASSLGGGGIYGYTF | TRBV5-1
CASSLADRGNQPQHF | TRBV5-8
CASSPAYEQYF | TRBV10-2
CASSEGQAGSHHQPQHF | TRBV10-2
CASQRGGAKGEQFF | TRBV6-5
CASSARGTISGANVLTF | TRBV5-1
CASSQGGATNEKLFF | TRBV9
CASSWTDRDRYTGELFF | TRBV5-5
CASSLSKGYEQYF | TRBV7-9
CSVEGVGGGPLNTEAFF | TRBV29-1
CASSLGQGDSGNTIYF | TRBV5-1
CASSSGTAHNYGYTF | TRBV27
CASRDAPGQGNQPQHF | TRBV2
CASSQPPPPPGTDFGGAFF | TRBV4-2